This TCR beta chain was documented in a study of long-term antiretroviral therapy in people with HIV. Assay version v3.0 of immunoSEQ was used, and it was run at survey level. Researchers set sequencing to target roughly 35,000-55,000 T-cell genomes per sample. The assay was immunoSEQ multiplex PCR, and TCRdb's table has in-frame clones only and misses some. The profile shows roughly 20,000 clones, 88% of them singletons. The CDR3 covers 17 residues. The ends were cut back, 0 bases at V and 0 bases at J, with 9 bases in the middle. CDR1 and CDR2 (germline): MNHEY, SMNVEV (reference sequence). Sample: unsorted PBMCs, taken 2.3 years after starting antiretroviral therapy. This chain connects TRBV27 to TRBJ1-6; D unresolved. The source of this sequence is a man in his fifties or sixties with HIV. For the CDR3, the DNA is TGTGCCAGCAGTTTATCGGGCGGGAGCTCCTATAATTCACCCCTCCACTTT. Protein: CASSLSGGSSYNSPLHF.